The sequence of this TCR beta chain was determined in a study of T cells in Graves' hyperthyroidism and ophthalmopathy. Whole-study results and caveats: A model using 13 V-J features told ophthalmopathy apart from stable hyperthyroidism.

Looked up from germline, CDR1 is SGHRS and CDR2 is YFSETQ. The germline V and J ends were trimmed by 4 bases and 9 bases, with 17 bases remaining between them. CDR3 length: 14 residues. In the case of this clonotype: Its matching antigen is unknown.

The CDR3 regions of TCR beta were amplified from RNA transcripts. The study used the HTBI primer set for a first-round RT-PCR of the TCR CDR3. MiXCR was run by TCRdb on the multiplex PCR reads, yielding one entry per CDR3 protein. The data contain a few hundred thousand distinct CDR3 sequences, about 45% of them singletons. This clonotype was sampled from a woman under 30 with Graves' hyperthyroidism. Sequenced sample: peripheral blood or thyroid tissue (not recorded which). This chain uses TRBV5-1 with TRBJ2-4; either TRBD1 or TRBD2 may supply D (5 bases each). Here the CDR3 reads CASSPSPGDPIQYF. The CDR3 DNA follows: TGCGCCAGCAGCCCCTCGCCCGGGGACCCCATTCAGTACTTC.